The T cell receptor beta chain described here comes from a study of T cells after yellow fever vaccination. Whole-study findings and limits: Within FACS-sorted repertoires, abundant clonotypes contaminating from the bulk population could be present.

One entry per CDR3 protein, called by TCRdb with MiXCR from the 5' RACE reads. The data show 280,000 or so distinct CDR3 sequences, 8.7% seen once. V dropped 2 bases and J dropped 11; count of bases not matched to a gene: 11. The germline V gene encodes CDR1 LGHNA and CDR2 YSLEER. The CDR3 contains 17 residues. Turning to this clonotype: What it binds is not known.

The specimen comprised CD4+ T cells sorted from PBMCs, sampled 5 days after the yellow fever booster vaccination. The TCR originated in a man younger than 35 who received the YFV17D yellow fever vaccine. V usage is TRBV4-3 and J usage is TRBJ2-1; 14 nucleotides match TRBD2. This CDR3 is CASSQSGLAGAIRKQFF. CDR3 sequence (DNA): TGCGCCAGCAGCCAATCGGGACTAGCGGGGGCCATACGTAAGCAGTTCTTC.